Listed here is a single TCR beta chain. What it recognizes is unknown. This sample is part of a study of T cell repertoires in cytomegalovirus infection. The wider study: Both CMV infection and a matching HLA type were indicated by public TCR beta signatures. Study results and caveats: Totalled public TCR beta family frequency picked out people who carried CMV plus the relevant HLA. Predominance within the ex vivo response was attributable to HLA-C-restricted CMV-specific TCR beta clonotypes.

CDR3 length: 15 amino acids. CDR1 and CDR2 (germline): DFQATT, SNEGSKA (reference sequence). Trimming cost V 0 bases and J 7 bases, with 15 bases left between them. Each CDR3 protein gets one entry after TCRdb re-called the reads with MiXCR. The sample consists of around 440,000 distinct CDR3 sequences, around 11% of them appearing once. This chain joins TRBV20-1 and TRBJ1-4; no definite D call. The receptor's source is a human donor in good health (CMV status not recorded). Some clones in this sample may be carry-over from other donors' samples. Sequenced sample: PBMCs. The CDR3 DNA is TGCAGTGCTAGAGATGGTTACAGTGGGTCTGAAAAACTGTTTTTT. This codes for CSARDGYSGSEKLFF.